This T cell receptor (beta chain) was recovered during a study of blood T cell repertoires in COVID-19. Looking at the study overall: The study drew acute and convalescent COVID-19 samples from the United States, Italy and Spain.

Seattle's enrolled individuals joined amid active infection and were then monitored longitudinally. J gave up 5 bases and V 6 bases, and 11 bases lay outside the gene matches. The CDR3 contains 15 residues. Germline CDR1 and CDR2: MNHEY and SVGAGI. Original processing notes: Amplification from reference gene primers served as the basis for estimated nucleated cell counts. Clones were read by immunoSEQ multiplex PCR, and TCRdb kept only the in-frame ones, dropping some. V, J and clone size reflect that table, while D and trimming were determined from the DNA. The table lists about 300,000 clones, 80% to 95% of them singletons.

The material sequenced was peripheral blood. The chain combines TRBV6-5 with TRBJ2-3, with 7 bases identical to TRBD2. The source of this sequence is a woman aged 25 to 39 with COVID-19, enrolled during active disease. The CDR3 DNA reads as TGTGCCAGCAGCCAGCTAGCGGCTGAAGGAGATACGCAGTATTTT. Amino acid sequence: CASSQLAAEGDTQYF.